This T cell receptor (beta chain) was sequenced in a study of Ad26.COV2.S vaccination and SARS-CoV-2 variants. Overall study context: Into the muscle, Ad26.COV2.S was dosed once or twice, 56 days apart.

TCRdb's copy holds only in-frame clones and misses some; the assay was immunoSEQ multiplex PCR. The sample contains around 270,000 clones, around 88% of which appear only once. Germline V gene data show CDR1 as MNHEY and CDR2 as SVGEGT. The ends lost 5 bases at V and 1 base at J; junction bases unmatched: 4. The CDR3 is 14 residues long. The treatment here: about 20 received Ad26.COV2.S at low or high dose, single or two shots; five or six received placebo; per-sample allocation not given. On day 63 after the first injection, vaccine and placebo recipients gave samples. The input for sequencing was peripheral blood, taken in a trial of Ad26.COV2.S vaccine versus placebo. The sequence derives from a person aged 18-60 years who received the Ad26.COV2.S COVID-19 vaccine or a placebo. This chain joins TRBV6-2 or TRBV6-3 and TRBJ2-7; 8 bases align to TRBD1. The CDR3 region has the DNA TGTGCCAGCAGTACAGGGGGTAGATCCTACGAGCAGTACTTC. Residues: CASSTGGRSYEQYF.